The present T cell receptor beta chain was sequenced within a study of blood T cell repertoires in COVID-19. Produced via immunoSEQ multiplex PCR; TCRdb's table is partial and in-frame only. The table records a few hundred thousand clones, approximately 87% of them present only once. Per germline, CDR1 SGHDT and CDR2 YYEEEE. The V and J ends lost 0 bases and 16 bases respectively, with 14 bases between them. CDR3 length: 12 residues. The sequencing input was PBMCs or T cells enriched from blood (not recorded which). The rearrangement links TRBV5-6 to TRBJ1-3; maybe TRBD1 (5 bases). The receptor was derived from a middle-aged man in a cohort exposed to, infected with or recovered from COVID-19 (not recorded which). The CDR3 DNA reads as TGTGCCAGCAGCTTGGGGGGCGTCCTCCCGTATTTT. This translates into CASSLGGVLPYF.